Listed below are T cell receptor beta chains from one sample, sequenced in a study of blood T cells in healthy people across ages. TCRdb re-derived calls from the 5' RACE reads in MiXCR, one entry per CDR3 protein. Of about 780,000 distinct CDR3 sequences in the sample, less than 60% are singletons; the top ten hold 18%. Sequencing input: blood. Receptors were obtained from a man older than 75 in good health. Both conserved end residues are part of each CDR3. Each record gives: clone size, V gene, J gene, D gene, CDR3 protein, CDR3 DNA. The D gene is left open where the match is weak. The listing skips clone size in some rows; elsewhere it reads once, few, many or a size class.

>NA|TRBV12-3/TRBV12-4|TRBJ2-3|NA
CASSLPRVAQYF
TGTGCCAGCAGTCTCCCCCGTGTCGCGCAGTATTTT
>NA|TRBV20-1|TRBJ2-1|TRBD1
CSASRGDRNYNEQFF
TGCAGTGCTTCACGAGGGGACAGGAACTACAATGAGCAGTTCTTC
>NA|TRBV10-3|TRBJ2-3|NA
CAISAYGSTDTQYF
TGTGCCATCAGTGCATATGGTAGCACAGATACGCAGTATTTT
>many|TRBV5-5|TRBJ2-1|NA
CASSLGPTSVNEQFF
TGTGCCAGCAGCCTGGGACCGACGTCTGTCAATGAGCAGTTCTTC
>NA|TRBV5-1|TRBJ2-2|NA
CASSLAGILAGAGTGELFF
TGCGCCAGCAGCTTGGCCGGAATTTTGGCCGGGGCGGGCACCGGGGAGCTGTTTTTT
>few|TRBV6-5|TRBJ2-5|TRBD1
CASSQQGWDETQYF
TGTGCCAGCAGTCAACAGGGGTGGGATGAGACCCAGTACTTC
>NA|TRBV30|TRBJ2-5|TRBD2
CAWSKTSKETQYF
TGTGCCTGGAGTAAGACTAGCAAAGAGACCCAGTACTTC
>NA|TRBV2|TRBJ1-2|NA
CARTGTNYGYTF
TGTGCCAGAACAGGGACTAACTATGGCTACACCTTC
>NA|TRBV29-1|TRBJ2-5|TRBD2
CSVWARGGTQYF
TGCAGCGTGTGGGCCCGGGGGGGGACCCAGTACTTC
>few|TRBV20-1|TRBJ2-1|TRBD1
CSERQGAYNEQFF
TGCAGTGAAAGACAGGGAGCCTACAATGAGCAGTTCTTC
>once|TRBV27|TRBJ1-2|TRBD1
CASSLGQLYGYTF
TGTGCCAGCAGTTTGGGACAGCTCTATGGCTACACCTTC
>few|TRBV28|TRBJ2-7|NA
CASNPDGTYEQYF
TGTGCCAGCAACCCGGACGGGACCTACGAGCAGTACTTC
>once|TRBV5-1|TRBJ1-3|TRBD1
CASSSGQNSGNTIYF
TGCGCCAGCAGCTCGGGACAGAACTCTGGAAACACCATATATTTT
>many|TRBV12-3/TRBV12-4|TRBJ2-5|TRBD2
CASSRGLAGEYETQYF
TGTGCCAGCAGTCGCGGACTAGCGGGAGAATATGAGACCCAGTACTTC
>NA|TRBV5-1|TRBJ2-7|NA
CARKDAPDSYNEQYF
TGCGCCAGGAAGGACGCGCCAGACTCCTACAATGAGCAGTACTTC
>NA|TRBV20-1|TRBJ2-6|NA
CSAKSLSGANVLTF
TGCAGTGCTAAATCTCTCTCTGGGGCCAACGTCCTGACTTTC
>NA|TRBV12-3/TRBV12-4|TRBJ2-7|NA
CASSLALSGYEQYF
TGTGCCAGCAGTTTAGCGTTGTCAGGGTACGAGCAGTACTTC
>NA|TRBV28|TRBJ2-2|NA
CASIALGARELFF
TGTGCCAGCATCGCCCTCGGGGCCCGGGAGCTGTTTTTT
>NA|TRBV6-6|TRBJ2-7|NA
CASSYEYEQYF
TGTGCCAGCAGTTACGAATACGAGCAGTACTTC
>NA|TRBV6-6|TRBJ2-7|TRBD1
CASSYTQDRAPYEQYF
TGTGCCAGCAGTTACACCCAGGACAGGGCTCCCTACGAGCAGTACTTC
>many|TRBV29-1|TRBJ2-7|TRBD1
CSVEDRQGAREQYF
TGCAGCGTTGAAGATAGGCAGGGGGCGCGTGAGCAGTACTTC
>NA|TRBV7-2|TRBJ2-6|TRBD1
CASSSATTGSSGANVLTF
TGTGCCAGCAGCTCAGCAACGACAGGGAGCTCTGGGGCCAACGTCCTGACTTTC
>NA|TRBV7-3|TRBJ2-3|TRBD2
CASSVPGGPDTQYF
TGTGCCAGCAGCGTACCGGGAGGGCCAGATACGCAGTATTTT
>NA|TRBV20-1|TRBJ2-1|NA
CSARDPAGSYNEQFF
TGCAGTGCTAGAGATCCGGCGGGATCCTACAATGAGCAGTTCTTC
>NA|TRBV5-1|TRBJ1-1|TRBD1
CASSLEGQGVTEAFF
TGCGCCAGCAGCTTGGAAGGACAGGGAGTCACTGAAGCTTTCTTT
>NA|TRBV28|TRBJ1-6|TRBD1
CACSFPGQQNSPLHF
TGTGCCTGCAGCTTCCCGGGACAGCAAAATTCACCCCTCCACTTT
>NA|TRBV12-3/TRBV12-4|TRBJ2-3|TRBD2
CASSRQLAVTDTQYF
TGTGCCAGCAGTCGCCAACTAGCGGTAACAGATACGCAGTATTTT
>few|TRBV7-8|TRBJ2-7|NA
CASSLVEFEQYF
TGTGCCAGCAGCTTAGTTGAATTCGAGCAGTACTTC
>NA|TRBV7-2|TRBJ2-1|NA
CASSSSPGENNEQFF
TGTGCCAGCAGCTCCTCGCCGGGAGAAAACAATGAGCAGTTCTTC
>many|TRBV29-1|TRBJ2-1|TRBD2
CSVTPGTSGRRYEQFF
TGCAGCGTTACTCCCGGGACTAGCGGGAGAAGGTATGAGCAGTTCTTC
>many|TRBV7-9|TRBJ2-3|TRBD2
CASSLDLAATDTQYF
TGTGCCAGCAGCTTAGACCTAGCGGCCACAGATACGCAGTATTTT
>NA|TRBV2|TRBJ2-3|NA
CASQNTRTDTQYF
TGTGCCAGCCAAAACACACGCACAGATACGCAGTATTTT
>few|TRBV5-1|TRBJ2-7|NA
CASSLRDAAETHEQYF
TGCGCCAGCAGCCTGAGGGACGCGGCGGAGACCCATGAGCAGTACTTC
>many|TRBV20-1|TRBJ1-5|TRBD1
CSARDLQGDSNQPQHF
TGCAGTGCTAGAGATTTACAGGGGGATAGCAATCAGCCCCAGCATTTT
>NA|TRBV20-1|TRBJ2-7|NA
CSARTWDYNEQYF
TGCAGTGCTCGGACCTGGGATTACAATGAGCAGTACTTC
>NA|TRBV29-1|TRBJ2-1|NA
CSVVDTTGWGQFF
TGCAGCGTTGTGGACACTACGGGTTGGGGGCAGTTCTTC
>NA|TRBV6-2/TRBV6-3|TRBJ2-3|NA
CASSDDAVGGDTQYF
TGTGCCAGCAGCGATGACGCGGTGGGGGGAGATACGCAGTATTTT
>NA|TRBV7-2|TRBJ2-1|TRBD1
CASSNSGQGWETQFF
TGTGCCAGCAGCAACTCAGGACAGGGCTGGGAGACCCAGTTCTTC
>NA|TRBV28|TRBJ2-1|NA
CASSSDAREQFF
TGTGCCAGCAGTTCGGACGCCCGAGAGCAGTTCTTC
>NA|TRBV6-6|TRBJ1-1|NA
CASNYPRSVTFF
TGTGCCAGCAACTACCCCAGGTCCGTGACTTTCTTT
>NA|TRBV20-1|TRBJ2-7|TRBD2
CSAQLAGEQYF
TGCAGTGCTCAACTAGCGGGCGAGCAGTACTTC
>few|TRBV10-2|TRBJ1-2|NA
CASSGRVYGYTF
TGCGCCAGCAGTGGCAGAGTTTATGGCTACACCTTC
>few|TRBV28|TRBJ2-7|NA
CASRTMSYEQYF
TGTGCCAGCAGGACGATGAGCTACGAGCAGTACTTC
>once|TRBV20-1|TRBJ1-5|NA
CSARGTGRNQPQHF
TGCAGTGCTAGAGGGACGGGGAGAAATCAGCCCCAGCATTTT
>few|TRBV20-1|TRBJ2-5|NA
CSADKRVRETQYF
TGCAGTGCCGACAAGCGGGTACGAGAGACCCAGTACTTC
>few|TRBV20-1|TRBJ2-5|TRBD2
CSASTSGRAEKTQYF
TGCAGTGCTAGTACTAGCGGGAGGGCCGAGAAGACCCAGTACTTC
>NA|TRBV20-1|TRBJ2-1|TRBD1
CSAPGQGNNEQFF
TGCAGTGCACCGGGACAGGGGAACAATGAGCAGTTCTTC
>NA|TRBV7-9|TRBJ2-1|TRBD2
CASSSWTSGTHSYNEQFF
TGTGCCAGCAGCTCTTGGACTAGCGGGACACACTCCTACAATGAGCAGTTCTTC
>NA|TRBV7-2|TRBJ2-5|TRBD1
CASSSWTGLGRETQYF
TGTGCCAGCAGCTCATGGACAGGGTTGGGTAGGGAGACCCAGTACTTC
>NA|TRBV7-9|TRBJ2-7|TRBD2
CASSFGTSGTVEQYF
TGTGCCAGCAGCTTCGGGACTAGCGGGACGGTCGAGCAGTACTTC
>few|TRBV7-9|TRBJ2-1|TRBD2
CASSPSGGSTYNEQFF
TGTGCCAGCAGCCCCTCGGGCGGGAGTACTTACAATGAGCAGTTCTTC
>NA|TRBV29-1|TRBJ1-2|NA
CSVAPLDSRYGYTF
TGCAGCGTTGCCCCCTTGGACAGCCGGTATGGCTACACCTTC
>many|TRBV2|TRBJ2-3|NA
CASRGLVITDTQYF
TGTGCCAGCAGGGGACTCGTGATCACAGATACGCAGTATTTT
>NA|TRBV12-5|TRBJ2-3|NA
CASGSLMDTQYF
TGTGCTAGTGGTTCGTTGATGGATACGCAGTATTTT
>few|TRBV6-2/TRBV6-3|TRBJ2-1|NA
CASSYSGVSYNEQFF
TGTGCCAGCAGTTACTCGGGCGTCTCCTACAATGAGCAGTTCTTC